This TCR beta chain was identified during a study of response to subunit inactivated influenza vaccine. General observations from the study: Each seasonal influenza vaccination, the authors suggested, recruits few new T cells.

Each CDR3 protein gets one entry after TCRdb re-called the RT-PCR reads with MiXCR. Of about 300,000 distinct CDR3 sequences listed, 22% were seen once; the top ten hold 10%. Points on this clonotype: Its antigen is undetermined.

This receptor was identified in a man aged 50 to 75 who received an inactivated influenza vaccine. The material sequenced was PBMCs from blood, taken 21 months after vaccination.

The CDR3 coding sequence is TGCAGTGCTAAGAGGAGAGGGGTCAATCAGCCCCAGCATTTT. Translation: CSAKRRGVNQPQHF. This chain uses TRBV20-1 with TRBJ1-5; possible D gene TRBD1, 5 bases. Germline CDR1 is DFQATT and CDR2 is SNEGSKA (reference sequence). The CDR3 extends over 14 amino acids. Trimming shortened V by 4 bases and J by 3 bases, and 13 bases separated the two germline ends.